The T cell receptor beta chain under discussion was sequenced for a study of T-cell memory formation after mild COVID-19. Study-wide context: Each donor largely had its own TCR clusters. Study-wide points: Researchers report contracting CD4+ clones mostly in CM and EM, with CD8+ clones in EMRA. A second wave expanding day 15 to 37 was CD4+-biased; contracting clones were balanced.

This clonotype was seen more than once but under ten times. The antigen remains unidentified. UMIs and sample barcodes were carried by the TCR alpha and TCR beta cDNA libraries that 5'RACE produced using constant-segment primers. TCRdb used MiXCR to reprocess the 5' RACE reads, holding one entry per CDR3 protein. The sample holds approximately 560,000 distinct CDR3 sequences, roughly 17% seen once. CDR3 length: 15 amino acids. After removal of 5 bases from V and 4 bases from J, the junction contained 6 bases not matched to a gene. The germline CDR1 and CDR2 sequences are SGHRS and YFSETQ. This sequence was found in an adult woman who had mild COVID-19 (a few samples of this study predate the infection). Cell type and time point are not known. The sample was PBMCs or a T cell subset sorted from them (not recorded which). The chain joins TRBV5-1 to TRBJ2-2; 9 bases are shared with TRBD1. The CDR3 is CASSNEQGATGELFF. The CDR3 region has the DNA TGCGCCAGCAGTAATGAACAGGGGGCCACCGGGGAGCTGTTTTTT.